This TCR beta chain was recovered during a study of long-term antiretroviral therapy in people with HIV. Whole-study findings and limits: No data were available on ART adherence, viral resistance or therapy changes.

V shed 0 bases and J 10 bases; nucleotides not matched to a gene: 9. CDR3 length equals 15 residues. Germline CDR1 and CDR2: MGHRA and YSYEKL. By proportion, this clone is medium-sized. Its specificity is unknown. Runs used v3.0 of the immunoSEQ assay and were done at survey level. The protocol was immunoSEQ multiplex PCR, while the TCRdb copy is restricted to in-frame clones and leaves out a portion. The sample yields 25,000 to 35,000 clones, 85% to 95% seen once. This receptor was obtained from a man in his forties with HIV. The chain carries TRBV4-1 and TRBJ1-2; TRBD1 matches 9 bases. The material was unsorted PBMCs, obtained 6.2 years after starting antiretroviral therapy. The CDR3 reads CASSQEGGDRDDYTF. In DNA, the CDR3 is TGCGCCAGCAGCCAAGAGGGGGGGGACAGGGACGACTACACCTTC.